Listed here are 5 T cell receptor beta chains from one sample, sequenced in a study of blood T cell repertoires in COVID-19. TCRdb keeps only in-frame clones here, not all; method: immunoSEQ multiplex PCR. The data contain tens of thousands of clones, around 78% of them singletons. Sequencing input: peripheral blood. The receptor source for this set is a human donor in a cohort sampled during active COVID-19.

The chain has TRBV5-4 and TRBJ2-5, with 10 bases that match TRBD2. Germline V lookup: CDR1 SGHNT, CDR2 YYREEE (reference sequence). The J segment lost 2 bases and the V segment lost 0 bases, leaving 7 bases of the junction unmatched. The CDR3 contains 17 residues. The CDR3 DNA is TGTGCCAGCAGCTTGGATCCCCAGCGGGGGGGACAAGAGACCCAGTACTTC. Encoded protein: CASSLDPQRGGQETQYF. Looking up the rest from reference TRBV5-4 and TRBJ2-5 gives the full variable domain: ETGVTQSPTHLIKTRGQQVTLRCSSQSGHNTVSWYQQALGQGPQFIFQYYREEENGRGNFPPRFSGLQFPNYSSELNVNALELDDSALYLCASSLDPQRGGQETQYFGPGTRLLVL.

V gene TRBV5-1 combines with J gene TRBJ2-1, with TRBD2 matching over 9 bases. The J segment lost 9 bases and the V segment lost 4 bases, leaving 8 bases of the junction unmatched. Germline V gene lookup returns CDR1 SGHRS and CDR2 YFSETQ. This CDR3 spans 14 amino acids. The CDR3 DNA follows: TGCGCCAGCAGCCCCGCGCGGGAGGGCCTTGAGCAGTTCTTC. It is translated as CASSPAREGLEQFF.

As regards this clone: The sample carries other DNA sequences with the same CDR3. The rearrangement links TRBV5-1 to TRBJ2-5, with TRBD1 matching 7 bases. CDR3 length: 14 residues. V shed 0 bases, J shed 4 bases, and the junction held 3 bases outside the gene matches. The germline gives CDR1 SGHRS, CDR2 YFSETQ. The CDR3 region is CASSLEGAGETQYF. CDR3 nucleotide sequence: TGCGCCAGCAGCTTGGAGGGGGCCGGAGAGACCCAGTACTTC.

The V and J genes are TRBV5-1 and TRBJ1-1; unclear D gene. This CDR3 region has 13 residues. The V and J ends lost 2 bases and 5 bases respectively, with 10 bases between them. Germline V gene lookup returns CDR1 SGHRS and CDR2 YFSETQ. The CDR3 DNA reads TGCGCCAGCAGCTTTTCCGCCGAGACTGAAGCTTTCTTT. As protein: CASSFSAETEAFF.

The CDR3: CASSLGPPGELFF. The CDR3 coding sequence is TGCGCCAGCAGCTTGGGGCCGCCCGGGGAGCTGTTTTTT. The chain combines TRBV5-1 with TRBJ2-2; D unresolved. Germline assignment: CDR1 SGHRS and CDR2 YFSETQ. The CDR3 has 13 residues. Trimming left V 0 bases short and J 6 bases short, with 6 bases between.